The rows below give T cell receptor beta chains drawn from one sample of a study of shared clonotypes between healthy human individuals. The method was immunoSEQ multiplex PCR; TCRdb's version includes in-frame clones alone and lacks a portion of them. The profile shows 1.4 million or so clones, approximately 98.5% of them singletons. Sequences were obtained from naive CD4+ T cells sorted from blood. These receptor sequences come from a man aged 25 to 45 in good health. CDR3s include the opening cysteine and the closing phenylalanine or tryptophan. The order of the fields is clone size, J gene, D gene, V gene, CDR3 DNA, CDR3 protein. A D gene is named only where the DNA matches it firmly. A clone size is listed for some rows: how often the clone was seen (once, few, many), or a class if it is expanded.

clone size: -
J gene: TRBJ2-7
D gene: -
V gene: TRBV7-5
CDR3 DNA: TGTGTCAGAAGCCCCGGGCCGAGGGAGGTCCGGGTCGAGCAGTACTTC
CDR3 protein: CVRSPGPREVRVEQYF

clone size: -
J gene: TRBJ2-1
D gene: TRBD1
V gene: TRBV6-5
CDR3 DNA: TGTGCCAGCAGGGGGACAGGGTGGAGCGGTGAGCAGTTCTTC
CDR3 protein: CASRGTGWSGEQFF

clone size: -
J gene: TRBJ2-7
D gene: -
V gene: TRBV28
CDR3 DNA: TGTGCCAGCAGTTTGTGGGGGGACTCCTACGAGCAGTACTTC
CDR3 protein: CASSLWGDSYEQYF

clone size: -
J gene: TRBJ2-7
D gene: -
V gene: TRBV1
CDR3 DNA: TGCACCAGCAGGCGACAGGGGCGCGAGCAGTACTTC
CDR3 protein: CTSRRQGREQYF

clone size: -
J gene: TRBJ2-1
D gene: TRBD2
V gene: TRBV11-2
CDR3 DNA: TGTGCCAGCAGCTTCGGACTAGCGGGGTACAATGAGCAGTTCTTC
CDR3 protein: CASSFGLAGYNEQFF

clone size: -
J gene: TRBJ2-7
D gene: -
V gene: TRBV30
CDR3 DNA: TGTGCCTGCGCCTCGAACGAGCAGTACTTC
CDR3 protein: CACASNEQYF

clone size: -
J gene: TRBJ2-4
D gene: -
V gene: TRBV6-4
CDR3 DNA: TGTGCCAGCAGTCCCCTAGCAGGGGCCAAAAACATTCAGTACTTC
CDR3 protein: CASSPLAGAKNIQYF

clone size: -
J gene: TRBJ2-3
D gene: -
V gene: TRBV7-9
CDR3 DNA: TGTGCCAGCCCGGCGGGGCTACCTAGCACAGATACGCAGTATTTT
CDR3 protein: CASPAGLPSTDTQYF

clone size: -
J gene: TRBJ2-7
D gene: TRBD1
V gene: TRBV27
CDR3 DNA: TGTGCCAGCAGTTCGTCGACAGGGGGCTACGAGCAGTACTTC
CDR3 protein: CASSSSTGGYEQYF

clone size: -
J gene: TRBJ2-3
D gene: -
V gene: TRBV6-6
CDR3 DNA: TGTGCCAGCAGTTATGACGTCTCTAGCACAGATACGCAGTATTTT
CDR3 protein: CASSYDVSSTDTQYF

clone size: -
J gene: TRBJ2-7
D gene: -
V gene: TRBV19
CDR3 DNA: TGTGCCAGTAGTATGGAAAGGGATGGCGAGCAGTACTTC
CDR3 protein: CASSMERDGEQYF

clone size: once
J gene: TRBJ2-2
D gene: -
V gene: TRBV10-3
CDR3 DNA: TGTGCCATCCAGCGGATGAACACCGGGGAGCTGTTTTTT
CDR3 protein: CAIQRMNTGELFF

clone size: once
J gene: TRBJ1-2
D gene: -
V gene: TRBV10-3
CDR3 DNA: TGTGCCACCAGTGACAGCCGATATGGCTACACCTTC
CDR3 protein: CATSDSRYGYTF

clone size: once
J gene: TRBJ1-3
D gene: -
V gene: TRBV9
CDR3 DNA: TGTGCCAGCAGCCCCGACCCAGGGAACACCATATATTTT
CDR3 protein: CASSPDPGNTIYF

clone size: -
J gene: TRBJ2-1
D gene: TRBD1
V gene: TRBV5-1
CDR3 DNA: TGCGCCAGCAGGTCCGCGGGACAGGGGTTCAATGAGCAGTTCTTC
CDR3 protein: CASRSAGQGFNEQFF

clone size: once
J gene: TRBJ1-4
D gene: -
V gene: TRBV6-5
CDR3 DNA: TGTGCCAGCAGTTACTCGGGGAATGAAAAACTGTTTTTT
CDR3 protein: CASSYSGNEKLFF

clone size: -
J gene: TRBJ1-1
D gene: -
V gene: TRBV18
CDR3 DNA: TGTGCCAGCTCACCACCTCCTTCAGGGGTTGAAGCTTTCTTT
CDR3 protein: CASSPPPSGVEAFF

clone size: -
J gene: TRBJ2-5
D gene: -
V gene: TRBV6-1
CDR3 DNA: TGTGCGACCGAGGGGGGGCGCGTGGAGACCCAGTACTTC
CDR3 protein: CATEGGRVETQYF

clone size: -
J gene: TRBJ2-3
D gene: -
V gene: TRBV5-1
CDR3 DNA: TGCGCCAGCAGGGTCGCGCCCCCTGAAGATACGCAGTATTTT
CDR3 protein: CASRVAPPEDTQYF

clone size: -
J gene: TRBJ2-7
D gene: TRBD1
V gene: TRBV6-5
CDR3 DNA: TGTGCCAGCAGTTTCGACAGGGGGGAATCCTACGAGCAGTACTTC
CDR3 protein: CASSFDRGESYEQYF

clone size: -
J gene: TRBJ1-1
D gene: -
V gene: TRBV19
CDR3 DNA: TGTGCCAGTAGTCGTCGGGGGGAAGGAGACACTGAAGCTTTCTTT
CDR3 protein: CASSRRGEGDTEAFF

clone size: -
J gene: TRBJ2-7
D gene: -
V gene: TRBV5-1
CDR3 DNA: TGCGCCAGCAGCGCACCCTATTTGGACGAGCAGTACTTC
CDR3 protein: CASSAPYLDEQYF

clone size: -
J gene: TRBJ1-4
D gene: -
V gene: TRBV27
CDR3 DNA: TGTGCCACCCGTCGGGGGGAAAAACTGTTTTTT
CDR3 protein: CATRRGEKLFF

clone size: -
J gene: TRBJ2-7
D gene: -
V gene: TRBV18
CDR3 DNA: TGTGCCAGCTCACCACGCGTCGGTCCGGGGTCGGGTTACGAGCAGTACTTC
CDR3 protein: CASSPRVGPGSGYEQYF